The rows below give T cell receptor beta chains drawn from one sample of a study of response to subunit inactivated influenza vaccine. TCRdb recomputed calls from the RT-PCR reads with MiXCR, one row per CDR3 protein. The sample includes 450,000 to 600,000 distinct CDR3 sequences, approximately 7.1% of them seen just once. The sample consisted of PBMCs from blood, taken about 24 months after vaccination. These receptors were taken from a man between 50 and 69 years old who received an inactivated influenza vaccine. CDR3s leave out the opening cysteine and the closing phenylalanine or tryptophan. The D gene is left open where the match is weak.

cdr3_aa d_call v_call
ASRSGLAGINEQF TRBD2 TRBV6-1
SAPGEGRFYGYT - TRBV20-1
ASSFGTSMYEQY TRBD2 TRBV7-9
ASKVDYTDTQY - TRBV12-3/TRBV12-4
ASSLGQGSGANVLT TRBD1 TRBV7-9
ASSQGLEVGEQY - TRBV3-1
ASSLLGSGSSYNEQF - TRBV7-6
ASSQTTGATGYT - TRBV3-1
SAATFGSEKLF - TRBV20-1
ASSYRLANTGELF - TRBV4-1
ASRTFLRSNQPQH - TRBV4-3
ASSVGVGATDTQY - TRBV9
ASRTGTLSGNTIY - TRBV12-3/TRBV12-4
ASSELGGGYT - TRBV25-1
ASSSSQNNEQF - TRBV12-3/TRBV12-4
ASTLTRVRAQETQY - TRBV28
ASRTQMGRNKRYNEQF - TRBV12-3/TRBV12-4
ASSLEAGETEAF - TRBV7-2
SVEYRGRETQY - TRBV29-1
SVDFQMIKYQETQY - TRBV29-1
SAKGPIGNEQY - TRBV20-1
ATRSDIQYNEQF - TRBV15
ASSLDSGEETQY TRBD2 TRBV7-2
SASLGFNQPQH - TRBV20-1
SVEGLGATHNEQF - TRBV29-1
ATSDFGDSIYNEQF - TRBV24-1
ASSPLDGNEQF - TRBV3-1
ASSLGRGQETQY TRBD2 TRBV5-1
SPRGGQYGYT - TRBV20-1